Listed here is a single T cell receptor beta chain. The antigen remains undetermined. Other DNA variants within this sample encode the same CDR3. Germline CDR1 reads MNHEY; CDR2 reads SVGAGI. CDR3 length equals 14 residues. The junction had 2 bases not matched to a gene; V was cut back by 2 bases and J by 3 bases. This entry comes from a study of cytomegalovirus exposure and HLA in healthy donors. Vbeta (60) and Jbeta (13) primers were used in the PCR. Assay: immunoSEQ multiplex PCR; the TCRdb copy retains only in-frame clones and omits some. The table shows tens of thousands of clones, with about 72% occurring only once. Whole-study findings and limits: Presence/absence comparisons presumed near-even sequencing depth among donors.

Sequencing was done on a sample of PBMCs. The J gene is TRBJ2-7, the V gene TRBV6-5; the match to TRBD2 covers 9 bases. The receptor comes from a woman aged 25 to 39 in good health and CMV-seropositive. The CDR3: CASSYGGGGYEQYF. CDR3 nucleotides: TGTGCCAGCAGTTACGGCGGGGGGGGCTACGAGCAGTACTTC.